The next 14 T cell receptor beta chains were all read from a single sample in a study of tumor-infiltrating lymphocytes in primary liver carcinoma. Each 20-30 mg portion of unsorted bulk tissue served as the source for co-extraction of RNA and DNA. Total RNA amounting to roughly 0.5 ug was the source from which TCR beta cDNA was made with a constant-region primer. What produced the TCR beta libraries was three nested multiplex PCR rounds using slightly modified ARM-PCR. Forward primers for TRBV1-TRBV30 and a C-beta reverse primer served the first two PCR rounds, at about 9 cycles each. TCRdb processed the multiplex PCR reads anew with MiXCR; each CDR3 protein has one entry. Found here are tens of thousands of distinct CDR3 sequences, about 73% of them singletons; the top ten hold roughly 24%. Sequencing was carried out using liver tumor tissue from sampling region 2. Regarding subset: tumor region T2, inferior pole. The receptors were gathered from a man aged 40-49 years with primary liver carcinoma and hepatitis B virus infection.

In this sample, this clonotype turned up once. The CDR3 end shows no conserved phenylalanine or tryptophan, and so a read error is likely. The genes are TRBV12-3 or TRBV12-4 and TRBJ2-1; the D gene could be TRBD1 or TRBD2 (5 bases each). CDR3 length: 16 amino acids. The CDR3, as DNA: TGTGTCAGCAGTTTAGCTAGGACTGAGAGGGGCAATGAGCAGTTCATC. It specifies CVSSLARTERGNEQFI.

In regard to this clonotype: An end of the junction does not agree with germline; a read error may underlie this. The CDR3, as DNA: TGTGCCAGCAGCAAGCATCAGTCCCAGCATTTT. This gives the protein CASSKHQSQHF. This chain connects TRBV7-3 to TRBJ1-5, with unresolved D. CDR1 is SGHTA, CDR2 FQGTGA, per germline. The CDR3 runs 11 residues.

For this clonotype: The junction and the germline gene differ at one end; a read error may be behind it. This chain uses TRBV11-2 with TRBJ1-3; D possibly corresponds to TRBD1 (5 bases). This CDR3 has 13 residues. CDR1 is SGHAT and CDR2 is FQNNGV in the germline V gene. In DNA, the CDR3 is TGTGCCTCAACCCAGGGAGCTGGAAACGCCATATGTTTT. Translating gives CASTQGAGNAICF.

About this clonotype itself: A read error may produce the germline difference seen at one junction end. The chain is built from TRBV4-1 and TRBJ1-1, with D hard to call. The germline gives CDR1 MGHRA, CDR2 YSYEKL. The CDR3 contains 13 residues. This CDR3 reads CANTPNMNTEVLF. The CDR3, as DNA: TGCGCCAACACCCCAAACATGAACACTGAAGTTCTCTTT.

In regard to this clonotype: The CDR3 carries no conserved terminal phenylalanine or tryptophan, so it likely arises from a read error. The V and J genes are TRBV6-5 and TRBJ2-2; D gene ambiguous. The CDR3 totals 15 residues. Germline V CDR1 and CDR2: MNHEY, SVGAGI. CDR3 coding DNA: TGTGCCAGCAGTTATGCAGTGGACGGCACCGGAGAGCTGTTTTCT. Its translation is CASSYAVDGTGELFS.

This clonotype has a count of ten or more. The chain uses TRBV4-2 and TRBJ2-2; D is uncertain. CDR3 length equals 16 residues. Trimming cost V 1 base and J 4 bases, with 13 bases left between them. Germline V gene sequence: CDR1 LGHNA, CDR2 YNFKEQ. The CDR3 bases are TGTGCCAGCAGCCAAGCGCCGAACACCGGCACCGGGGAGCTGTTTTTT. The encoded protein is CASSQAPNTGTGELFF.

In this sample, this clonotype turned up a few times. A much larger clonotype is one base distant, so this may be a read error. The chain joins TRBV28 to TRBJ1-2, with D unresolved. Germline V gives CDR1 MDHEN, CDR2 SYDVKM. This CDR3 is built from 12 residues. The CDR3 spells CASADSNYDYTF. CDR3 nucleotide sequence: TGTGCCAGCGCGGATAGCAACTATGACTACACCTTC.

In the case of this clonotype: At one end the junction does not follow the germline gene, possibly because of a read error. The rearrangement joins TRBV14 to TRBJ2-3, with 10 bases fitting TRBD2. The CDR3 runs to 16 residues. Germline lookup yields CDR1 SGHDN and CDR2 FVKESK. In DNA, the CDR3 is TGTGCCAGCAGCCAACCGGGACTAGCGAATACAGATACGCGGTATTTT. It translates to CASSQPGLANTDTRYF.

The chain recombines TRBV7-9 with TRBJ2-1, with no clear D. CDR1 SEHNR and CDR2 FQNEAQ come from the germline V gene (reference sequence). The CDR3 totals 18 residues. Trimming cost V 2 bases and J 8 bases, with 25 bases left between them. In DNA form, the CDR3 reads TGTGCCAGCAGCTTAAGCTCTGGCAGAGATGTCCATACAGATGAGCAGTTCTTC. Its protein product is CASSLSSGRDVHTDEQFF.

As for this clonotype: One junction end disagrees with the germline gene, perhaps due to a read error. This rearrangement joins TRBV4-1 to TRBJ2-7; 11 nucleotides agree with TRBD1. In germline, CDR1 is MGHRA, CDR2 YSYEKL. The length of the CDR3 is 17 residues. The CDR3 bases are TGCACCAGCAACCAACCCCCCGGGACAGGGGGCTCCTACGAGCAGTACTTC. Encoded protein: CTSNQPPGTGGSYEQYF.

In this sample, this clonotype turned up many times. V and J are TRBV14 and TRBJ2-1; D remains ambiguous. Looked up from germline, CDR1 is SGHDN and CDR2 is FVKESK. This CDR3 is 12 amino acids long. V lost 7 bases, J lost 3 bases, and 7 bases lay in between. The CDR3 DNA reads as TGTGCCAGCACGGCTGGCTACAATGAGCAGTTCTTC. Encoded protein: CASTAGYNEQFF.

To note about this clonotype: Since no conserved phenylalanine or tryptophan closes the CDR3, a read error is the likely cause. This chain links TRBV5-1 with TRBJ2-2, with D unresolved. The CDR3 is 16 residues long. CDR1 SGHRS and CDR2 YFSETQ come from the germline V gene. The V gene lost 5 bases and the J gene lost 6 bases, with 20 bases spanning the gap. The CDR3 DNA is TGCGCCAGCAGTCCCCCCCGGAGTATCAACGCCGGGGAGCTGTTTCTT. It codes for CASSPPRSINAGELFL.

The count of this clonotype is one. One end of the junction fails to match germline, which may point to a read error. V usage is TRBV5-6 and J usage is TRBJ2-7; TRBD1 might be the D (5 bases). CDR3 length: 14 amino acids. CDR1 is SGHDT, CDR2 YYEEEE, per germline. The CDR3 sequence is CASSSLDTSHEQYF. CDR3 bases: TGTGCCAGCAGTTCCCTGGACACCTCCCACGAGCAGTACTTC.

The rearrangement links TRBV4-1 to TRBJ2-7, with 8 bases fitting TRBD2. The CDR3 contains 17 residues. The germline V gene encodes CDR1 MGHRA and CDR2 YSYEKL. V lost 0 bases, J lost 5 bases, and 12 bases stayed unmatched. CDR3 region: CASSQDGGTSVINEQYF. Here the CDR3 DNA reads TGCGCCAGCAGCCAAGATGGAGGGACTAGTGTGATTAACGAGCAGTACTTC.